This T cell receptor (beta chain) was captured in a study of blood T cell repertoires in COVID-19. Sequencing was performed with immunoSEQ multiplex PCR; in TCRdb, only in-frame clones are kept and a portion is missing. Counted here are under 95,000 clones, over 80% occurring once; the ten biggest clones make up more than 5.5%. V was pared by 1 base and J by 11 bases, with 10 bases between. The CDR3 has 12 residues. Per the germline V gene, CDR1 is LGHDT and CDR2 is YNNKEL (reference sequence). The TCR comes from a woman in her 50s with acute or convalescent COVID-19. V and J are TRBV3-1 (or the pseudogene TRBV3-2) and TRBJ2-3, with unresolved D. The material sequenced was peripheral blood. The CDR3 nucleotides are TGTGCCAGCAGCCAAGGCGCTTGGAGGCAGTATTTT. Its translation is CASSQGAWRQYF.